One T cell receptor (beta chain) is described in this entry. Its target is unknown. This entry is derived from a study of radiotherapy plus CTLA-4 blockade in lung cancer. General observations from the study: After radiotherapy and ipilimumab, tumor-derived clones expanded in peripheral blood.

With V trimmed by 5 bases and J by 2 bases, 5 bases remained unmatched. The CDR3 totals 15 residues. Germline lookup yields CDR1 SNHLY and CDR2 FYNNEI. The table came from immunoSEQ multiplex PCR; TCRdb's copy has only in-frame clones and leaves some out. The table records tens of thousands of clones, roughly 80% of them present only once. The specimen comprised peripheral blood, sampled from a patient treated with radiotherapy plus ipilimumab. The source of this sequence is a human donor with non-small cell lung cancer who had a complete response to radiotherapy plus ipilimumab. The rearrangement uses TRBV2 and TRBJ2-2; the match to TRBD1 covers 7 bases. This CDR3 reads CASSPRQGNTGELFF. The CDR3 DNA reads as TGTGCCAGCAGTCCTCGACAGGGAAACACCGGGGAGCTGTTTTTT.